These 8 T cell receptor beta chains were sequenced from one sample in a study of T cell repertoires in cytomegalovirus infection. TCRdb used MiXCR to reprocess the reads, holding one entry per CDR3 protein. Of around 330,000 distinct CDR3 sequences in the sample, roughly 15% were seen once. Sequenced material: PBMCs. The receptors here all came from a human donor in good health (CMV status not recorded). Some clones in this sample may be carry-over from other donors' samples.

The rearrangement joins TRBV7-9 to TRBJ1-2, with 8 bases matching TRBD1. The CDR3 is 14 residues long. V shed 5 bases, J shed 7 bases, and the junction held 9 bases outside the gene matches. Germline CDR1 is SEHNR and CDR2 is FQNEAQ (reference sequence). The CDR3 nucleotides are TGTGCCAGCAGCACTCAGGGGGCGCCCCGTGGCTACACCTTC. Its translation: CASSTQGAPRGYTF.

The gene calls are TRBV18 and TRBJ2-5; D possibly corresponds to TRBD1 (5 bases). In germline, CDR1 is KGHSH, CDR2 LQKENI. Trimming cost V 10 bases and J 1 base, with 13 bases left between them. The CDR3 length is 13 residues. The DNA of the CDR3 is TGTGCCACCCTGCGACAGCCCCAAGAGACCCAGTACTTC. This translates into CATLRQPQETQYF.

The chain uses TRBV20-1 and TRBJ1-4, with TRBD1 identical over 9 bases. The germline V gene has CDR1 DFQATT and CDR2 SNEGSKA (reference sequence). The CDR3 contains 15 residues. The V gene end was trimmed by 1 base and the J gene end by 8 bases; junction bases not matched to a gene: 8. The CDR3 loop is CSARALDRGREKLFF. The CDR3, as DNA: TGCAGTGCTAGAGCCCTGGACAGGGGTCGGGAAAAACTGTTTTTT.

The CDR3 sequence: CASSLGSGRGASTAFF. The CDR3 nucleotides read TGTGCCAGCAGCTTAGGTAGTGGCAGGGGCGCTTCCACAGCTTTCTTT. The rearrangement joins TRBV7-9 to TRBJ1-1, with TRBD1 as a possible D gene (6 bases). V was cut by 1 base and J by 10 bases, with 22 bases left in between. CDR1 and CDR2 from the germline V gene are SEHNR and FQNEAQ (reference sequence). The length of the CDR3 is 16 residues.

The table lists this clonotype with a few counts. The rearrangement uses TRBV5-5 and TRBJ2-6; D unresolved. V dropped 0 bases and J dropped 0 bases, with 10 bases sitting between them. The CDR3 totals 17 residues. CDR1 is SGHKS, CDR2 YYEKEE, per germline (reference sequence). Here the CDR3 DNA reads TGTGCCAGCAGCTTGGGTCAGTCTCACTCTGGGGCCAACGTCCTGACTTTC. It codes for CASSLGQSHSGANVLTF. Variable domain in full (rest from reference TRBV5-5 and TRBJ2-6): DAGVTQSPTHLIKTRGQQVTLRCSPISGHKSVSWYQQVLGQGPQFIFQYYEKEERGRGNFPDRFSARQFPNYSSELNVNALLLGDSALYLCASSLGQSHSGANVLTFGAGSRLTVL.

This clonotype came up a few times. This sequence joins TRBV4-3 and TRBJ2-3; D not certain. The CDR3 totals 16 residues. CDR1 is LGHNA, CDR2 YSLEER, per germline. The V gene lost 1 base and the J gene lost 5 bases, with 16 bases spanning the gap. As DNA, the CDR3 is TGCGCCAGCAGCCAAGTTGGCTCACCAACCGGAGATACGCAGTATTTT. It is translated as CASSQVGSPTGDTQYF.

This clonotype has at least ten counts. V gene TRBV10-3 combines with J gene TRBJ1-1, with D perhaps TRBD1 (6 bases). This CDR3 comprises 15 residues. The germline gives CDR1 ENHRY, CDR2 SYGVKD. The V and J ends lost 3 bases and 0 bases respectively, with 11 bases between them. CDR3 sequence (DNA): TGTGCCATCAGTGACATACAGGGATTGAACACTGAAGCTTTCTTT. It specifies CAISDIQGLNTEAFF.

The V gene is TRBV6-6, the J gene TRBJ1-5; no clear D gene. The CDR3 totals 14 residues. Trimming stripped 6 bases from V and 3 bases from J, with 12 bases between. CDR1 is MNHNY, CDR2 SVGAGI, per germline (reference sequence). CDR3 DNA: TGTGCCAGCAGCCCCTCAGATTTCAATCAGCCCCAGCATTTT. It codes for CASSPSDFNQPQHF.